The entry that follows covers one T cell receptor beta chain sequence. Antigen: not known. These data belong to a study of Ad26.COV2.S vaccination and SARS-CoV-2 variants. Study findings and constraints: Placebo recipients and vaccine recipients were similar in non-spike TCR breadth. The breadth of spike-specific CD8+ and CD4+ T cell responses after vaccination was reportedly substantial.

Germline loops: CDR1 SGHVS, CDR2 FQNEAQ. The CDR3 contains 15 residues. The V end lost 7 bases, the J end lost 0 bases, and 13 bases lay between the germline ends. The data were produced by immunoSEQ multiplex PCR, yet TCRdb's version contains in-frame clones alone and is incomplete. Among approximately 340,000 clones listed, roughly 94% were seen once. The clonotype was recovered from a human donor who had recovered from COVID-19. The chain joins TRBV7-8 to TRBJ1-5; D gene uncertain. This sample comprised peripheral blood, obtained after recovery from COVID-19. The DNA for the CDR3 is TGTGCCAGCACCCTTTCCGGAGGTAGCAATCAGCCCCAGCATTTT. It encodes CASTLSGGSNQPQHF.